This T cell receptor beta chain was sequenced in a study of blood T cells in healthy people across ages. Study-level findings and limits: In long-lived donors, naive CD4+ cell counts and diversity exceeded those of aged donors.

Then a second PCR, running about 6 to 12 cycles, was carried out with a sample-barcoded 5' primer and a J-beta primer mix. Per sample, CDR3-containing paired-end reads numbered at least 2.5 million. From the 5' RACE reads, TCRdb called clonotypes with MiXCR, one entry per CDR3 protein. The sample includes over 700,000 distinct CDR3 sequences, roughly 25% seen only once; the top ten take more than 7.5%. The germline V gene has CDR1 MNHEY and CDR2 SVGAGI. V lost 7 bases and J 1 base, leaving 7 bases between the germline ends. This CDR3 is built from 13 residues. Turning to this clonotype: The antigen is not known.

The data were also submitted as part of a second study, on T cells of mothers and their children. This second report adds: Donors were a few healthy Caucasian mothers and their six children. Relative to unrelated pairs, biologically related mother-child dyads exhibited marginally greater, non-significant overlap.

Sequencing used blood. This rearrangement joins TRBV6-5 to TRBJ2-2; D may be TRBD1 (5 bases). This clonotype was sampled from a boy younger than 18 in good health. The CDR3 spells CASIGQNTGELFF. In DNA, the CDR3 is TGTGCCAGCATTGGACAGAACACCGGGGAGCTGTTTTTT.